The 32 T cell receptor beta chains presented below share a single source sample, sequenced in a study of cytomegalovirus exposure and HLA in healthy donors. A multiplex PCR was run with 60 Vbeta primers and 13 Jbeta primers. Some clones are missing from TCRdb's copy, which holds only in-frame ones; the method was immunoSEQ multiplex PCR. Of 150,000 to 200,000 clones in the sample, approximately 78% are singletons; the top ten hold approximately 14%. The sequenced sample was PBMCs. Source of these receptors: a woman in her twenties or thirties in good health and CMV-seropositive.

V is TRBV7-2 and J is TRBJ2-1; maybe TRBD2 (5 bases). V dropped 4 bases and J dropped 5 bases, with 12 bases sitting between them. The CDR3 totals 14 residues. CDR1 is SGHTA and CDR2 is FQGNSA in the germline V gene. The CDR3 reads CASSSKAVHNEQFF. DNA of the CDR3: TGTGCCAGCAGCTCGAAAGCGGTCCACAATGAGCAGTTCTTC.

This sequence joins TRBV7-9 and TRBJ2-7; no reliable D call. There are 14 residues in the CDR3. Germline V gene sequence: CDR1 SEHNR, CDR2 FQNEAQ (reference sequence). Trimming took 1 base from V and 1 from J, leaving 8 bases between them. The CDR3 coding sequence is TGTGCCAGCAGCTTAGGAGTTAAGTCCTACGAGCAGTACTTC. As protein: CASSLGVKSYEQYF.

The chain is built from TRBV5-1 and TRBJ2-4; a weak D match, TRBD2 (5 bases). CDR1 SGHRS and CDR2 YFSETQ come from the germline V gene. CDR3 length: 17 residues. V lost 2 bases to trimming and J lost 0 bases, with 15 bases between them. CDR3 bases: TGCGCCAGCAGCTTTGGGTTCTGGACTGAAGCCAAAAACATTCAGTACTTC. Protein product: CASSFGFWTEAKNIQYF.

This chain connects TRBV4-1 to TRBJ1-2, with 7 bases fitting TRBD1. Looked up from germline, CDR1 is MGHRA and CDR2 is YSYEKL. The J segment lost 4 bases and the V segment lost 0 bases, leaving 8 bases of the junction unmatched. CDR3 length equals 16 residues. The CDR3 reads CASSQDSDRVGYGYTF. CDR3 DNA sequence: TGCGCCAGCAGCCAAGATTCAGACAGGGTGGGCTATGGCTACACCTTC.

The chain has TRBV28 and TRBJ2-7; 8 nucleotides align to TRBD1. Trimming cost V 6 bases and J 2 bases; bases outside gene matches: 3. The CDR3 length is 13 residues. CDR1 is MDHEN, CDR2 SYDVKM, per germline. The CDR3 protein is CASRQGGAYEQYF. The CDR3 bases are TGTGCCAGCAGACAGGGGGGAGCCTACGAGCAGTACTTC.

V usage is TRBV5-1 and J usage is TRBJ2-7, with 9 bases aligning to TRBD1. The germline V gene encodes CDR1 SGHRS and CDR2 YFSETQ. CDR3 length: 14 amino acids. The V gene end was trimmed by 2 bases and the J gene end by 3 bases; junction bases not matched to a gene: 3. Written as DNA, the CDR3 is TGCGCCAGCAGCTTCCGACAGGGGGGCTACGAGCAGTACTTC. Residues: CASSFRQGGYEQYF. The full variable domain, completed using reference TRBV5-1 and TRBJ2-7, is KAGVTQTPRYLIKTRGQQVTLSCSPISGHRSVSWYQQTPGQGLQFLFEYFSETQRNKGNFPGRFSGRQFSNSRSEMNVSTLELGDSALYLCASSFRQGGYEQYFGPGTRLTVT.

This chain uses TRBV11-1 with TRBJ2-1; no clear D. The CDR3 loop spans 13 amino acids. The V end was cut by 5 bases, the J end by 7 bases, with 12 bases between. Per germline, CDR1 SGHAT and CDR2 FQDESV (reference sequence). The CDR3 nucleotides read TGTGCCAGCAGCCCGCCCGCGGCTAATGAGCAGTTCTTC. This codes for CASSPPAANEQFF.

The chain is built from TRBV7-9 and TRBJ2-7; a possible D gene is TRBD1 (6 bases). This CDR3 has 14 residues. V gave up 4 bases and J gave up 0 bases, with 10 bases separating them. Germline values: CDR1 SEHNR, CDR2 FQNEAQ (reference sequence). CDR3 in amino acids: CASSSRTASYEQYF. DNA of the CDR3: TGTGCCAGCAGCTCTAGGACAGCCTCCTACGAGCAGTACTTC.

The sample holds a few counts of this clone. The chain is built from TRBV7-8 and TRBJ1-4; the D gene is possibly TRBD1 (5 bases). Germline V gives CDR1 SGHVS, CDR2 FQNEAQ. This CDR3 has 15 residues. V lost 2 bases to trimming and J lost 4 bases, with 11 bases between them. The CDR3 sequence: CASSLRSGGNEKLFF. DNA for the CDR3: TGTGCCAGCAGCTTACGAAGCGGGGGTAATGAAAAACTGTTTTTT.

This clone turned up a few times. The sample holds other DNA sequences that translate to the same CDR3. The CDR3 DNA reads TGCGCCAGCAGCTCCTCAGGGGTATCTGGAAACACCATATATTTT. Its protein is CASSSSGVSGNTIYF. V is TRBV5-1 and J is TRBJ1-3; the D gene is possibly TRBD1 (6 bases). The CDR3 is 15 amino acids. CDR1 and CDR2 (germline): SGHRS, YFSETQ. Trimming took 3 bases from V and 1 from J, leaving 11 bases between them.

In its sample, this clone was seen a few times. The chain links TRBV28 to TRBJ1-3, with D possibly being TRBD1 (6 bases). This CDR3 has 17 residues. CDR1 and CDR2 (germline): MDHEN, SYDVKM. V was clipped by 1 base and J by 4 bases, with 17 bases between them. This chain's CDR3 is CASSLLGGRGAGNTIYF. The DNA for the CDR3 is TGTGCCAGCAGTTTATTGGGAGGGCGGGGGGCAGGAAACACCATATATTTT.

This chain connects TRBV4-1 to TRBJ2-5; 10 bases align to TRBD2. This CDR3 is 14 amino acids long. The trim removed 4 bases at V and 5 bases at J, leaving 4 bases unmatched. Germline V CDR1 and CDR2: MGHRA, YSYEKL. The CDR3 loop reads CASSPGTSAETQYF. The CDR3 DNA follows: TGCGCCAGCAGCCCCGGGACTAGCGCCGAGACCCAGTACTTC.

The rearrangement joins TRBV15 to TRBJ2-3; weak D call: TRBD1 (5 bases). The V gene's germline CDR1 is LNHNV and CDR2 YYDKDF (reference sequence). V was clipped by 6 bases and J by 6 bases, with 13 bases between them. The CDR3 spans 13 residues. The CDR3 here is CATSRGPLDTQYF. DNA for the CDR3: TGTGCCACCAGTAGGGGTCCCCTTGATACGCAGTATTTT.

The chain couples TRBV4-1 to TRBJ1-6; no clear D. CDR3 length: 17 residues. CDR1 MGHRA and CDR2 YSYEKL come from the germline V gene. V lost 1 base to trimming and J lost 9 bases, with 19 bases between them. The CDR3 loop is CASSQAGGPSLGSPLHF. CDR3 in DNA: TGCGCCAGCAGCCAAGCAGGCGGGCCGTCCCTTGGTTCACCCCTCCACTTT.

The chain couples TRBV7-3 to TRBJ2-2; no reliable D call. Trimming stripped 2 bases from V and 6 bases from J, with 7 bases between. This CDR3 has 13 amino acids. The germline V gene encodes CDR1 SGHTA and CDR2 FQGTGA. Here the CDR3 reads CASSLGRAGELFF. The CDR3 DNA follows: TGTGCCAGCAGCTTAGGGCGCGCCGGGGAGCTGTTTTTT.

Note on this clone: This specimen includes other DNA sequences encoding the same CDR3. The rearrangement uses TRBV4-1 and TRBJ2-1; 8 bases are a match to TRBD2. CDR3 size: 16 residues. V dropped 3 bases and J dropped 5; count of bases not matched to a gene: 9. Germline V gene lookup returns CDR1 MGHRA and CDR2 YSYEKL. CDR3 amino acids: CASSHLLAGWNNEQFF. The CDR3, as DNA: TGCGCCAGCAGCCACCTGCTAGCGGGTTGGAACAATGAGCAGTTCTTC.

This clone was detected only a few times. This rearrangement joins TRBV5-1 to TRBJ1-1; tentatively, D is TRBD1 (6 bases). The germline gives CDR1 SGHRS, CDR2 YFSETQ. The CDR3 has 15 residues. Trimming cost V 1 base and J 0 bases, with 10 bases left between them. CDR3 region: CASSLTGPMNTEAFF. The CDR3 DNA reads TGCGCCAGCAGCTTGACAGGGCCTATGAACACTGAAGCTTTCTTT.

A word on this clone: Its ends do not fully match the called genes, so a read error is possible. V usage is TRBV6-6 and J usage is TRBJ1-1, with D possibly matching TRBD1 (5 bases). The CDR3 spans 15 residues. The germline CDR1 and CDR2 sequences are MNHNY and SVGAGI (reference sequence). CDR3: CASSYSGGMNAEAFF. The CDR3 region has the DNA TGTGCCAGCAGTTACTCGGGGGGAATGAACGCTGAAGCTTTCTTT.

This clone was counted once. The chain links TRBV14 to TRBJ2-7; possibly TRBD2 for D (6 bases). Germline-derived CDR1 and CDR2 are SGHDN and FVKESK. Trimming left V 0 bases short and J 0 bases short, with 12 bases between. The CDR3 length is 16 residues. This CDR3 is CASSQEYGGNSYEQYF. In DNA form, the CDR3 reads TGTGCCAGCAGCCAAGAGTACGGGGGAAACTCCTACGAGCAGTACTTC.

The chain carries TRBV6-5 and TRBJ2-7; the match to TRBD1 covers 10 bases. The germline gives CDR1 MNHEY, CDR2 SVGAGI. The CDR3 runs to 14 residues. With V trimmed by 2 bases and J by 2 bases, 0 bases remained unmatched. The CDR3 nucleotides read TGTGCCAGCAGTTACGGACAGGGGGCCTACGAGCAGTACTTC. Protein product: CASSYGQGAYEQYF.

In regard to this clone: Other nucleotide sequences from this sample produce the same CDR3. The J gene is TRBJ1-3, the V gene TRBV5-1, with D maybe TRBD1 (6 bases). V was clipped by 2 bases and J by 2 bases, with 8 bases between them. The CDR3 has 14 residues. Germline values: CDR1 SGHRS, CDR2 YFSETQ. CDR3 nucleotides: TGCGCCAGCAGCTTAGCAGGGGCTGGAAACACCATATATTTT. It yields the protein CASSLAGAGNTIYF.

The V and J genes are TRBV7-3 and TRBJ2-7; D is perhaps TRBD1 (5 bases). This CDR3 spans 21 amino acids. V lost 6 bases and J lost 0, with 33 bases in between. Germline CDR1 reads SGHTA; CDR2 reads FQGTGA. The CDR3 spells CASSFPLRTRLRANNSYEQYF. DNA of the CDR3: TGTGCCAGCAGTTTCCCACTCAGGACCCGACTCAGGGCGAATAACTCCTACGAGCAGTACTTC.

This clone has only one observation. The rearrangement links TRBV10-2 to TRBJ2-7; 12 positions agree with TRBD2. Unmatched junction bases numbered 6, after V lost 6 bases and J lost 6 bases. CDR1 and CDR2 from the germline V gene are WSHSY and SAAADI. The length of the CDR3 is 14 residues. CDR3 protein: CASRTSGRSGEQYF. DNA for the CDR3: TGCGCCAGCAGGACTAGCGGGAGATCCGGCGAGCAGTACTTC.

The chain employs TRBV4-1 and TRBJ2-7; D is perhaps TRBD1 (6 bases). The CDR3 totals 17 residues. Germline CDR1 MGHRA, CDR2 YSYEKL. Trimming stripped 0 bases from V and 4 bases from J, with 19 bases between. CDR3 DNA: TGCGCCAGCAGCCAAGATCCTAGGACAGCCTTCAAGTACGAGCAGTACTTC. As protein: CASSQDPRTAFKYEQYF.

The chain couples TRBV5-1 to TRBJ2-3, with 9 bases aligning to TRBD2. CDR1 is SGHRS, CDR2 YFSETQ, per germline. The CDR3 spans 17 residues. The V gene end was trimmed by 2 bases and the J gene end by 5 bases; junction bases not matched to a gene: 12. CDR3 amino acids: CASSFFGPAGGEDTQYF. CDR3 sequence (DNA): TGCGCCAGCAGCTTTTTTGGACCGGCGGGAGGGGAAGATACGCAGTATTTT.

This clone came up a few times. V usage is TRBV4-3 and J usage is TRBJ1-1; the D is unclear. The V gene's germline CDR1 is LGHNA and CDR2 YSLEER. This CDR3 contains 15 residues. Trimming stripped 1 base from V and 1 base from J, with 10 bases between. DNA of the CDR3: TGCGCCAGCAGCCAAGTAGCGGTACGGAACACTGAAGCTTTCTTT. The encoded protein is CASSQVAVRNTEAFF.

The chain recombines TRBV18 with TRBJ1-1; D unresolved. Trimming removed 2 bases from V and 6 bases from J, with 10 bases in between. The CDR3 consists of 13 residues. In germline, CDR1 is KGHSH, CDR2 LQKENI. The CDR3 protein is CASSPYEPPEAFF. The CDR3 DNA reads TGTGCCAGCTCACCATACGAGCCCCCTGAAGCTTTCTTT.

The chain links TRBV11-2 to TRBJ2-3; no firm D call. CDR3 length equals 12 residues. Germline loops: CDR1 SGHAT, CDR2 FQNNGV. Between the trimmed V and J ends, which lost 7 bases and 0 bases, there was a span of 5 bases. The CDR3, as DNA: TGTGCCAGCACCCGTAGCACAGATACGCAGTATTTT. It codes for CASTRSTDTQYF.

This chain connects TRBV7-8 to TRBJ1-5; 8 nucleotides match TRBD1. V shed 1 base, J shed 5 bases, and the junction held 10 bases outside the gene matches. This CDR3 is built from 17 residues. Germline V gene lookup returns CDR1 SGHVS and CDR2 FQNEAQ. CDR3 sequence (DNA): TGTGCCAGCAGCTTAGACAACAGGGGGGCGTTTTATCAGCCCCAGCATTTT. It is translated as CASSLDNRGAFYQPQHF.

This chain uses TRBV5-1 with TRBJ1-4; D unresolved. Germline V CDR1 and CDR2: SGHRS, YFSETQ. The CDR3 spans 14 residues. Trimming left V 7 bases short and J 4 bases short, with 14 bases between. Written as DNA, the CDR3 is TGCGCCAGCTCTAACCGGGAGGTTAATGAAAAACTGTTTTTT. It is translated as CASSNREVNEKLFF.

The genes are TRBV28 and TRBJ2-7; 9 nucleotides line up with TRBD2. J was trimmed by 0 bases and V by 2 bases; bases with no gene match: 14. The length of the CDR3 is 19 residues. CDR1 MDHEN and CDR2 SYDVKM come from the germline V gene. The CDR3 nucleotides are TGTGCCAGCAGTTTACATGGGCGAGCGGGGGGCCCCTACTCCTACGAGCAGTACTTC. Amino acid sequence: CASSLHGRAGGPYSYEQYF.

The rearrangement links TRBV29-1 to TRBJ1-1; TRBD1 agrees at 7 bases. Trimming removed 5 bases from V and 0 bases from J; junction bases left unmatched: 6. The CDR3 length is 14 residues. Germline V lookup: CDR1 SQVTM, CDR2 ANQGSEA. The DNA of the CDR3 is TGCAGCGTTATAACCGGGACAGTGAACACTGAAGCTTTCTTT. Encoded protein: CSVITGTVNTEAFF.